This is a list of T cell receptor beta chains from one sample in a study of cytomegalovirus exposure and HLA in healthy donors. Here immunoSEQ multiplex PCR was the method, and the copy in TCRdb shows in-frame clones only, minus some. This sample has about 130,000 clones, with about 80% found just once. The material sequenced was PBMCs. Every receptor here comes from a middle-aged man in good health and CMV-seronegative. Both conserved end residues are part of each CDR3. A D gene is named only where the DNA matches it firmly. Not all rows give a size; the values are once, few, many and, for expanded clones, a class.

CDR3	DNA	D	size	J	V	length
CASSGTSGIPDQFF	TGTGCCAGCAGCGGGACTAGCGGGATCCCTGACCAGTTCTTC	TRBD2	-	TRBJ2-1	TRBV27	14
CSVEDRGGDYGYTF	TGCAGCGTTGAAGATCGTGGAGGGGACTATGGCTACACCTTC	-	-	TRBJ1-2	TRBV29-1	14
CASSLAGGGTEAFF	TGTGCCAGCAGCTTGGCAGGTGGAGGCACTGAAGCTTTCTTT	-	-	TRBJ1-1	TRBV5-4	14
CASSLEGAGGPGDTQYF	TGCGCCAGCAGCCTAGAGGGGGCGGGAGGGCCGGGGGATACGCAGTATTTT	TRBD2	-	TRBJ2-3	TRBV4-1	17
CAWTGSGETQYF	TGTGCCTGGACAGGCAGTGGAGAGACCCAGTACTTC	-	-	TRBJ2-5	TRBV30	12
CASRFQPGLAEETQYF	TGTGCAAGTCGCTTCCAACCGGGACTAGCGGAAGAGACCCAGTACTTC	-	few	TRBJ2-5	TRBV12-2	16
CASQSTGGEEKLFF	TGTGCCAGCCAATCGACAGGGGGGGAGGAAAAACTGTTTTTT	TRBD1	-	TRBJ1-4	TRBV2	14
CASSFIFSSPLHF	TGTGCCAGCAGTTTTATATTTTCTTCACCCCTCCACTTT	-	-	TRBJ1-6	TRBV28	13
CASSLAGEEEKLFF	TGCGCCAGCAGCTTGGCCGGGGAGGAGGAAAAACTGTTTTTT	-	-	TRBJ1-4	TRBV5-1	14
CASRLGGNYGYTF	TGTGCCAGCCGACTGGGGGGTAACTATGGCTACACCTTC	-	-	TRBJ1-2	TRBV6-1	13
CASSPSYRGPTGELFF	TGTGCCAGCTCACCATCTTACAGGGGTCCCACCGGGGAGCTGTTTTTT	TRBD1	-	TRBJ2-2	TRBV18	16
CASSQGAGETQYF	TGTGCCAGCAGCCAGGGGGCAGGGGAGACCCAGTACTTC	TRBD1	-	TRBJ2-5	TRBV7-3	13
CARSTGGTGVSYNEQFF	TGTGCCAGAAGCACCGGGGGGACGGGGGTTTCCTACAATGAGCAGTTCTTC	TRBD2	-	TRBJ2-1	TRBV5-3	17
CASSSPGVGTGGNEKLFF	TGTGCCAGCAGTTCTCCAGGGGTAGGGACAGGGGGTAATGAAAAACTGTTTTTT	TRBD1	few	TRBJ1-4	TRBV28	18
CASTSYVSAMRLRAFF	TGTGCCAGCACCAGTTATGTAAGTGCTATGAGGCTTCGAGCTTTCTTT	-	few	TRBJ1-1	TRBV28	16
CASSLASGGYNEQFF	TGCGCCAGCAGCTTAGCAAGCGGAGGCTACAATGAGCAGTTCTTC	-	once	TRBJ2-1	TRBV5-1	15
CASSPSTSRNTGELFF	TGTGCCAGCAGCCCGTCGACTAGCCGGAACACCGGGGAGCTGTTTTTT	TRBD2	-	TRBJ2-2	TRBV13	16
CASSLGGVNTGELFF	TGTGCCAGCAGTTTAGGCGGGGTGAACACCGGGGAGCTGTTTTTT	-	-	TRBJ2-2	TRBV27	15
CAISIGTGSRETQYF	TGTGCCATCAGTATTGGGACAGGGAGCAGGGAGACCCAGTACTTC	TRBD1	-	TRBJ2-5	TRBV10-3	15
CATSRDTLGGYGYTF	TGTGCCACCAGCAGGGACACCCTAGGGGGTTATGGCTACACCTTC	-	-	TRBJ1-2	TRBV15	15
CASTDGQVYIGGFGYTF	TGTGCCAGCACCGACGGACAGGTATACATCGGAGGGTTTGGCTACACCTTC	TRBD1	-	TRBJ1-2	TRBV7-9	17
CASSRQGDQETQYF	TGCGCCAGCAGCCGACAGGGGGATCAAGAGACCCAGTACTTC	TRBD1	-	TRBJ2-5	TRBV5-1	14
CASTPSGSYEQYF	TGCGCCAGCACCCCAAGCGGATCCTACGAGCAGTACTTC	-	-	TRBJ2-7	TRBV5-1	13
CACVPGQGRGPNEKLFF	TGTGCCTGTGTCCCGGGACAGGGGCGAGGACCTAATGAAAAACTGTTTTTT	TRBD1	-	TRBJ1-4	TRBV30	17
CASSRGSPYNEQFF	TGTGCCAGCAGTAGGGGCTCGCCCTACAATGAGCAGTTCTTC	-	few	TRBJ2-1	TRBV6-5	14
CASSLASGGVTGELFF	TGTGCCAGCAGCTTAGCTAGCGGAGGGGTCACCGGGGAGCTGTTTTTT	-	few	TRBJ2-2	TRBV7-9	16
CASSLTGPNQPQHF	TGTGCCAGTAGTCTCACAGGGCCCAATCAGCCCCAGCATTTT	-	-	TRBJ1-5	TRBV19	14
CASSLRGINNSPLHF	TGTGCCAGCAGCTTGAGAGGGATCAATAATTCACCCCTCCACTTT	-	few	TRBJ1-6	TRBV5-6	15
CASSLPGQTYEQYF	TGTGCCAGCAGTTTACCGGGACAGACCTACGAGCAGTACTTC	TRBD1	-	TRBJ2-7	TRBV28	14
CASSGKTALTYEQYF	TGTGCCAGCAGCGGTAAGACAGCTTTAACCTACGAGCAGTACTTC	-	once	TRBJ2-7	TRBV7-2	15
CASSELYEQYF	TGTGCCAGCAGTGAACTTTACGAGCAGTACTTC	-	-	TRBJ2-7	TRBV6-1	11
CASSGQQGAGGSFYEQYF	TGTGCCAGCAGTGGACAGCAGGGGGCTGGCGGAAGTTTCTACGAGCAGTACTTC	TRBD1	-	TRBJ2-7	TRBV25-1	18
CASSSQGADTQYF	TGTGCCAGCAGTTCCCAGGGGGCAGATACGCAGTATTTT	TRBD1	-	TRBJ2-3	TRBV25-1	13
CAWSGGDRLWNNEQFF	TGTGCCTGGAGTGGCGGGGACAGGCTATGGAACAATGAGCAGTTCTTC	TRBD1	few	TRBJ2-1	TRBV30	16
CASSLAGTGGTIYF	TGTGCCAGCAGCTTGGCCGGGACGGGGGGCACCATATATTTT	-	few	TRBJ1-3	TRBV5-4	14
CASSHGPGTLSRNEQFF	TGTGCCAGCAGCCACGGCCCCGGGACTCTATCCCGGAATGAGCAGTTCTTC	-	-	TRBJ2-1	TRBV14	17
CASSPSGPVQYF	TGTGCCAGCAGTCCCTCGGGTCCGGTGCAGTACTTC	-	-	TRBJ2-7	TRBV27	12
CASSHSGRGHGTEAFF	TGTGCCAGCAGTCATTCAGGACGGGGTCATGGGACTGAAGCTTTCTTT	-	once	TRBJ1-1	TRBV7-9	16
CAVQGSSYNSPLHF	TGTGCCGTACAGGGGAGCTCCTATAATTCACCCCTCCACTTT	TRBD1	-	TRBJ1-6	TRBV10-3	14
CASSGARGTDTQYF	TGTGCCAGCAGTGGAGCACGGGGCACAGATACGCAGTATTTT	-	-	TRBJ2-3	TRBV25-1	14
CASRKDTYNEQFF	TGTGCCAGCAGAAAGGACACTTACAATGAGCAGTTCTTC	-	-	TRBJ2-1	TRBV6-5	13
CASSPEGASGANVLTF	TGCGCCAGCAGCCCTGAGGGGGCTTCTGGGGCCAACGTCCTGACTTTC	TRBD1	-	TRBJ2-6	TRBV5-1	16
CASTGRGQANYGYTF	TGTGCCAGCACTGGTCGGGGACAGGCTAACTATGGCTACACCTTC	TRBD1	few	TRBJ1-2	TRBV6-5	15
CAWGLAGAGEQYF	TGTGCCTGGGGGCTAGCGGGGGCCGGCGAGCAGTACTTC	TRBD2	-	TRBJ2-7	TRBV30	13
CASSPPLGQGNTEAFF	TGTGCCAGCTCACCACCGTTAGGACAGGGTAACACTGAAGCTTTCTTT	TRBD1	-	TRBJ1-1	TRBV18	16
CASSQRPVGETQYF	TGTGCCAGCAGCCAGCGGCCCGTGGGAGAGACCCAGTACTTC	-	-	TRBJ2-5	TRBV14	14
CASSQAGTSGTDTQYF	TGTGCCAGCTCTCAGGCCGGGACTAGCGGGACAGATACGCAGTATTTT	TRBD2	-	TRBJ2-3	TRBV18	16
CASSLTGLGGNTIYF	TGTGCCAGCAGTTTGACAGGGTTGGGTGGAAACACCATATATTTT	TRBD1	-	TRBJ1-3	TRBV6-5	15
CASSLGDIPYEQYF	TGTGCCAGCAGCTTAGGGGACATCCCCTACGAGCAGTACTTC	-	-	TRBJ2-7	TRBV7-2	14
CASSMGQSGANVLTF	TGTGCCAGCAGCATGGGACAGTCTGGGGCCAACGTCCTGACTTTC	TRBD1	-	TRBJ2-6	TRBV7-8	15
CASSYGGEAFF	TGTGCCAGCAGTTACGGAGGGGAAGCTTTCTTT	-	-	TRBJ1-1	TRBV6-6	11
CASSERGSNSPLHF	TGTGCCAGCAGTGAAAGGGGGAGTAATTCACCCCTCCACTTT	-	-	TRBJ1-6	TRBV2	14
CASRDAASYEQYF	TGTGCCAGCAGGGATGCGGCGTCCTACGAGCAGTACTTC	-	few	TRBJ2-7	TRBV2	13
CASSTGTSGAYTDTQYF	TGCGCCAGCAGCACAGGGACTAGCGGGGCATACACAGATACGCAGTATTTT	TRBD2	-	TRBJ2-3	TRBV5-1	17
CASSLVTGTGMEGRPQYF	TGTGCCAGCAGCTTAGTAACCGGGACAGGGATGGAGGGCCGACCCCAGTACTTC	TRBD1	few	TRBJ2-5	TRBV7-8	18
CASSANSGELFF	TGTGCCAGCAGCGCTAATTCCGGGGAGCTGTTTTTT	-	-	TRBJ2-2	TRBV7-3	12